This T cell receptor (beta chain) comes out of a study of shared clonotypes between healthy human individuals. Study-wide context: A donor's plate count was three for CD4 naive and three for CD4 memory; CD8 naive had two and CD8 memory one. Study conclusions and caveats: Naive subsets generally exceeded memory subsets in estimated richness.

Trimming took 1 base from V and 1 from J, leaving 7 bases between them. The CDR3 loop spans 14 amino acids. Per germline, CDR1 SGHVS and CDR2 FQNEAQ. Assay: immunoSEQ multiplex PCR; the TCRdb copy retains only in-frame clones and omits some. This sample yields 950,000 to 1,200,000 clones, of which approximately 80% are seen a single time; about 0.89% belongs to the top ten. Adult donors, all healthy and HIV-negative, had no recent acute infections or vaccinations. CD4+ cell separation produced CD45RA+ naive and CD45RA-negative memory subsets. On this clone itself: Its antigen is currently unknown.

The sequence derives from a young man in good health. Some clones in this sample may be carry-over from other donors' samples. The genes are TRBV7-8 and TRBJ1-1; D is unclear. The sequencing sample was made of memory CD4+ T cells from PBMCs. This sample's subset: CD45RA-negative fraction. In nucleotides, the CDR3 is TGTGCCAGCAGCTTAGAACGGGGGAACACTGAAGCTTTCTTT. Translated, it gives CASSLERGNTEAFF.